Listed here are 9 T cell receptor beta chains from one sample, sequenced in a study of cytomegalovirus exposure and HLA in healthy donors. Researchers ran the PCR with 60 Vbeta and 13 Jbeta primers. The table came from immunoSEQ multiplex PCR; TCRdb's copy has only in-frame clones and leaves some out. The table shows some 170,000 clones, with about four fifths occurring only once. The sequenced sample was PBMCs. The receptors come from a female donor in good health and CMV-seronegative.

The chain joins TRBV18 to TRBJ2-5; a possible D gene is TRBD2 (7 bases). The CDR3 spans 15 residues. The germline V gene has CDR1 KGHSH and CDR2 LQKENI. V gave up 2 bases and J gave up 4 bases, with 14 bases separating them. Written as DNA, the CDR3 is TGTGCCAGCTCACCAGCGGGGGCGGCTACAGAGACCCAGTACTTC. This gives the protein CASSPAGAATETQYF.

The chain recombines TRBV4-1 with TRBJ1-1, with 7 bases fitting TRBD1. The CDR3 consists of 15 residues. CDR1 and CDR2 from the germline V gene are MGHRA and YSYEKL. Trimming cost V 4 bases and J 4 bases; bases outside gene matches: 9. The CDR3 sequence: CASSRDPGGSTEAFF. The CDR3 nucleotides are TGCGCCAGCAGCCGAGATCCAGGGGGGAGCACTGAAGCTTTCTTT.

CDR3 bases: TGTGCCAGCAGCTCCTCGAGCTCCTACGAGCAGTACTTC. Translating gives CASSSSSSYEQYF. This rearrangement joins TRBV7-8 to TRBJ2-7; no clear D. Germline CDR1 SGHVS, CDR2 FQNEAQ. V was shortened by 4 bases and J by 0 bases, with 7 bases between the two germline ends. The CDR3 loop spans 13 amino acids. The full variable domain, in which reference TRBV7-8 and TRBJ2-7 provide the parts outside the CDR3, is GAGVSQSPRYKVAKRGQDVALRCDPISGHVSLFWYQQALGQGPEFLTYFQNEAQLDKSGLPSDRFFAERPEGSVSTLKIQRTQQEDSAVYLCASSSSSSYEQYFGPGTRLTVT.

A note on this clone: Its ends do not fully match the called genes, so a read error is possible. This sequence joins TRBV7-7 and TRBJ2-5, with 12 bases aligning to TRBD2. The CDR3 has 15 amino acids. Germline CDR1 reads SSHAT; CDR2 reads FNYEAQ (reference sequence). As DNA, the CDR3 is TGTGCTAGCAGCACGACTAGCGGGAGAGCGGAGACCCAGTACTTC. Its protein product is CASSTTSGRAETQYF.

The chain uses TRBV28 and TRBJ2-7; 9 bases fit TRBD1. The V segment lost 6 bases and the J segment 6 bases; nucleotides outside the gene matches: 6. CDR3 size: 13 residues. CDR1 is MDHEN, CDR2 SYDVKM, per germline. The CDR3 is CASRSQGAREQYF. In DNA, the CDR3 is TGTGCCAGCAGGTCACAGGGGGCTCGCGAGCAGTACTTC.

The chain combines TRBV9 with TRBJ2-3; 7 bases line up with TRBD2. The CDR3 has 15 amino acids. Per the germline V gene, CDR1 is SGDLS and CDR2 is YYNGEE. V lost 4 bases to trimming and J lost 4 bases; unmatched junction nucleotides: 9. The CDR3 region has the DNA TGTGCCAGCAGCTCCGGGGGGTTATTGTCAGATACGCAGTATTTT. Its translation: CASSSGGLLSDTQYF.

The rearrangement links TRBV5-1 to TRBJ1-2; TRBD1 matches 8 bases. The CDR3 runs to 15 residues. Germline trimming cut 0 bases from V and 6 bases from J; bases unmatched to any gene: 7. Germline values: CDR1 SGHRS, CDR2 YFSETQ. The DNA of the CDR3 is TGCGCCAGCAGCTTGGACCCAGGGGGCTATGATGGCTACACCTTC. This translates into CASSLDPGGYDGYTF.

The chain recombines TRBV6-6 with TRBJ1-3, with 10 bases that match TRBD1. The CDR3 is made up of 16 amino acids. Germline CDR1 is MNHNY and CDR2 is SVGAGI (reference sequence). J gave up 4 bases and V 6 bases, and 9 bases lay outside the gene matches. In nucleotides, the CDR3 is TGTGCCAGCAGAAACACCGGGACAGGGGTCGGAAACACCATATATTTT. Encoded protein: CASRNTGTGVGNTIYF.

This clone is a singleton in its sample. The chain's CDR3 is CASSLFGTLNSYEQYF. The CDR3 coding sequence is TGTGCCAGCAGCTTATTTGGGACTCTAAACTCCTACGAGCAGTACTTC. The genes are TRBV7-2 and TRBJ2-7, with TRBD2 as a possible D gene (6 bases). Germline values: CDR1 SGHTA, CDR2 FQGNSA. This CDR3 region has 16 residues. V was cut by 2 bases and J by 0 bases, with 14 bases left in between. The full variable domain, its missing parts supplied by reference TRBV7-2 and TRBJ2-7, is GAGVSQSPSNKVTEKGKDVELRCDPISGHTALYWYRQSLGQGLEFLIYFQGNSAPDKSGLPSDRFSAERTGGSVSTLTIQRTQQEDSAVYLCASSLFGTLNSYEQYFGPGTRLTVT.